Here is one TCR beta chain with its context. What it binds is not known. The data belong to a study of cytomegalovirus exposure and HLA in healthy donors. Broader study findings: Highly shared sequence variants in one cluster were likely a sequencing artifact. Trimming of TCR beta V- and J-genes showed a link, identified in a later analysis, to a missense DCLRE1C variant. It was taken for granted in presence/absence analyses that sequencing depth across donors was roughly uniform.

Germline V gives CDR1 MNHNS, CDR2 SASEGT. V shed 9 bases and J shed 5 bases, with 13 bases lying between them. The CDR3 is made up of 13 amino acids. With 60 Vbeta and 13 Jbeta primers, the PCR was carried out. Here immunoSEQ multiplex PCR was the method, and the copy in TCRdb shows in-frame clones only, minus some. This table has under 250,000 clones, approximately 80% appearing once. Although they were nominally healthy when sampled, donors likely had unrecorded immune exposures. V and J are TRBV6-1 and TRBJ2-2; maybe TRBD1 (6 bases). This receptor was obtained from a male donor in good health and CMV-seronegative. The specimen was PBMCs. This CDR3 is CASFQGNTGELFF. The DNA of the CDR3 is TGTGCCAGTTTTCAGGGGAATACCGGGGAGCTGTTTTTT.